This T cell receptor beta chain was identified during a study of T cells in localized non-small cell lung cancer. This CDR3 is built from 15 residues. Germline loops: CDR1 SGHTA, CDR2 FQGTGA. V dropped 5 bases and J dropped 0 bases, with 11 bases sitting between them. This table comes from immunoSEQ multiplex PCR, and its TCRdb copy is limited to in-frame clones, with some not included. The sample shows 20,000 to 30,000 clones, 81% of them seen only once. The sample in question was peripheral blood, obtained before any cancer treatment. The J gene is TRBJ2-4, the V gene TRBV7-3; the D is unclear. This TCR was recovered from a man aged 35 to 70 with stage III squamous cell lung carcinoma. The CDR3 is CASSPDTVAKNIQYF. For the CDR3, the DNA is TGTGCCAGCAGCCCAGACACGGTAGCCAAAAACATTCAGTACTTC.